The TCR beta chain described here comes from a study of early stage breast cancer tumors. As for the study in general: Seven or eight ER+/PR+/HER2- tumors were invasive ductal; a few were invasive lobular. Study observations and caveats: Tumor and normal breast were distinguished via blood comparison in about 90% of the 16 patients. Chain pairing and CD4, CD8 or FOXP3 expression were not captured.

A single count supports this clone. Its matching antigen is unknown. Germline lookup yields CDR1 SEHNR and CDR2 FQNEAQ (reference sequence). The CDR3 runs 14 residues. Losses at the gene ends were 1 base for V and 6 bases for J; bases not matched to a gene: 3. Each sample had two DNA replicates, approximately 0.49 ug blood or about 1.4 ug tissue. Only in-frame clones appear in the TCRdb table, and some are missing; sequencing was by immunoSEQ multiplex PCR. The profile shows roughly 57,000 clones, around 90% of them singletons. This receptor was obtained from a person aged 65 to 85 with breast cancer. This chain connects TRBV7-9 to TRBJ1-5, with TRBD1 identical over 7 bases. Input material: blood. CDR3 amino acids: CASSLDPGGQPQHF. The DNA of the CDR3 is TGTGCCAGCAGCTTAGATCCAGGGGGTCAGCCCCAGCATTTT.